A selection of T cell receptor beta chains follows, all from one sample in a study of control samples from healthy donors and cancer patients. Sequencing was performed with immunoSEQ multiplex PCR; in TCRdb, only in-frame clones are kept and a portion is missing. The top ten hold 2.5% of the sample, which has over 100,000 clones, 92% seen once. The sequencing sample was made of blood. The receptors come from a woman aged 18-29 years in good health. CDR3s include the opening cysteine and the closing phenylalanine or tryptophan. Rows may omit the clone size; those that give it use once, few, many or a size class.

J gene: TRBJ1-5; clone size: .; V gene: TRBV6-5; CDR3 protein: CASSYTGAGNQPQHF
J gene: TRBJ2-7; clone size: .; V gene: TRBV6-1; CDR3 protein: CASSDYWERLSYEQYF
J gene: TRBJ2-3; clone size: .; V gene: TRBV28; CDR3 protein: CATGRVGGTDTQYF
J gene: TRBJ2-3; clone size: .; V gene: TRBV19; CDR3 protein: CASQRGANTDTQYF
J gene: TRBJ2-5; clone size: .; V gene: TRBV18; CDR3 protein: CASATLPETQYF
J gene: TRBJ2-7; clone size: .; V gene: TRBV5-6; CDR3 protein: CASSLVATEQYF
J gene: TRBJ2-2; clone size: .; V gene: TRBV6-5; CDR3 protein: CASSYSSYTGELFF
J gene: TRBJ1-1; clone size: .; V gene: TRBV28; CDR3 protein: CASSPPTGGLTEAFF
J gene: TRBJ1-1; clone size: .; V gene: TRBV4-1; CDR3 protein: CASSQELQVNTEAFF
J gene: TRBJ2-2; clone size: .; V gene: TRBV5-4; CDR3 protein: CASSRTGASGELFF
J gene: TRBJ1-1; clone size: .; V gene: TRBV19; CDR3 protein: CASLSYTRNTEAFF
J gene: TRBJ2-2; clone size: .; V gene: TRBV7-2; CDR3 protein: CASRAGTGRTGELFF
J gene: TRBJ2-5; clone size: .; V gene: TRBV11-2; CDR3 protein: CASSPTRGQETQYF
J gene: TRBJ1-1; clone size: .; V gene: TRBV7-9; CDR3 protein: CASRPPGSPEAFF
J gene: TRBJ1-2; clone size: .; V gene: TRBV7-6; CDR3 protein: CASSPQVGEDYGYTF
J gene: TRBJ1-4; clone size: .; V gene: TRBV25-1; CDR3 protein: CASSVQGATNEKLFF
J gene: TRBJ1-2; clone size: .; V gene: TRBV11-2; CDR3 protein: CASSRFGTGARNNYGYTF
J gene: TRBJ1-2; clone size: .; V gene: TRBV27; CDR3 protein: CASSSYRDPNYGYTF
J gene: TRBJ2-2; clone size: .; V gene: TRBV4-1; CDR3 protein: CASSQDWNGLGGSKAGELFF
J gene: TRBJ2-1; clone size: .; V gene: TRBV7-2; CDR3 protein: CASSPQWGGINEQFF
J gene: TRBJ2-4; clone size: .; V gene: TRBV2; CDR3 protein: CASSDVGPLAKNIQYF
J gene: TRBJ2-2; clone size: .; V gene: TRBV5-5; CDR3 protein: CASSLDGGSSLSGELFF
J gene: TRBJ1-4; clone size: .; V gene: TRBV4-1; CDR3 protein: CASSPTEGEKLFF
J gene: TRBJ1-5; clone size: .; V gene: TRBV11-3; CDR3 protein: CASSPPGGTDTNSNQPQHF
J gene: TRBJ2-2; clone size: .; V gene: TRBV11-2; CDR3 protein: CASSPRGSNTGELFF
J gene: TRBJ2-4; clone size: .; V gene: TRBV5-4; CDR3 protein: CASSSDPTALAKNIQYF
J gene: TRBJ1-4; clone size: .; V gene: TRBV15; CDR3 protein: CATSRDLSPGNEKLFF
J gene: TRBJ2-5; clone size: .; V gene: TRBV11-2; CDR3 protein: CASSQLRTRETQYF
J gene: TRBJ1-2; clone size: .; V gene: TRBV6-6; CDR3 protein: CASSYRRRPEELGYTF
J gene: TRBJ2-2; clone size: .; V gene: TRBV25-1; CDR3 protein: CASSEGIGELFF
J gene: TRBJ1-5; clone size: .; V gene: TRBV2; CDR3 protein: CASNGQGVGNQPQHF
J gene: TRBJ2-7; clone size: .; V gene: TRBV21-1; CDR3 protein: CASSNRIQGGEQYF
J gene: TRBJ2-3; clone size: .; V gene: TRBV6-4; CDR3 protein: CASSTSPSTDTQYF
J gene: TRBJ2-3; clone size: .; V gene: TRBV28; CDR3 protein: CASSLRPYTDTQYF
J gene: TRBJ1-5; clone size: .; V gene: TRBV29-1; CDR3 protein: CSVGTGANQPQHF
J gene: TRBJ2-1; clone size: .; V gene: TRBV9; CDR3 protein: CASSVLAGGRNEQFF
J gene: TRBJ2-7; clone size: .; V gene: TRBV9; CDR3 protein: CASSVDPSTAFEQYF
J gene: TRBJ2-3; clone size: once; V gene: TRBV10-3; CDR3 protein: CAISVEGRGGADTQYF
J gene: TRBJ1-6; clone size: .; V gene: TRBV6-4; CDR3 protein: CASSDSRAGPSPLHF
J gene: TRBJ1-4; clone size: .; V gene: TRBV4-2; CDR3 protein: CASSQVWDRVGEKLFF
J gene: TRBJ1-5; clone size: .; V gene: TRBV12-3/TRBV12-4; CDR3 protein: CASSLQGIQPQHF
J gene: TRBJ2-5; clone size: .; V gene: TRBV10-3; CDR3 protein: CAISAHRDGETQYF
J gene: TRBJ1-4; clone size: .; V gene: TRBV30; CDR3 protein: CAWRGQSNEKLFF
J gene: TRBJ1-1; clone size: .; V gene: TRBV19; CDR3 protein: CASSWTGLGAFF
J gene: TRBJ2-5; clone size: .; V gene: TRBV9; CDR3 protein: CASSVSGLQETQYF
J gene: TRBJ1-2; clone size: .; V gene: TRBV19; CDR3 protein: CASSPDQASHGLYGYTF
J gene: TRBJ2-7; clone size: few; V gene: TRBV5-1; CDR3 protein: CASSFSTVARGYEQYF
J gene: TRBJ2-5; clone size: .; V gene: TRBV2; CDR3 protein: CASKRWDSEETQYF
J gene: TRBJ2-2; clone size: .; V gene: TRBV7-9; CDR3 protein: CASSLTGGMNTGELFF
J gene: TRBJ1-1; clone size: .; V gene: TRBV28; CDR3 protein: CASSLLTGGKTEAFF
J gene: TRBJ1-3; clone size: .; V gene: TRBV5-4; CDR3 protein: CASSLDIGASGNTIYF